This TCR beta chain originates from a study of control samples from healthy donors and cancer patients. The CDR3 has 13 amino acids. V shed 8 bases and J shed 8 bases, with 17 bases lying between them. The germline CDR1 and CDR2 sequences are SGHRS and YFSETQ. The assay was immunoSEQ multiplex PCR, and TCRdb's table has in-frame clones only and misses some. Counted here are some 95,000 clones, 92% occurring once; the ten biggest clones make up around 3%. V usage is TRBV5-1 and J usage is TRBJ2-4, with D possibly being TRBD2 (5 bases). Sequenced sample: blood. This sequence was found in a human donor in good health. The donor label of this sample is uncertain. CDR3 residues: CASQLSGVDIQYF. CDR3 DNA: TGCGCCAGTCAGCTATCCGGGGTGGACATTCAGTACTTC.